Listed here are 28 T cell receptor beta chains from one sample, sequenced in a study of blood T cells in healthy people across ages. Using a J-beta primer mix together with a sample-barcoded 5' primer, a second PCR was run for about 7 to 12 cycles. TCRdb re-called the 5' RACE reads with MiXCR, one entry per CDR3 protein. The profile covers 800,000 to 1,300,000 distinct CDR3 sequences, with approximately 25% appearing a single time and around 0.75% taken by the ten largest. The same specimen was also included in a second study, on T cells of mothers and their children.

The source material was blood. These TCRs come from a girl aged 2-10 years in good health.

This clonotype was detected only a few times. The chain carries TRBV4-1 and TRBJ1-2; D gene uncertain. Germline-derived CDR1 and CDR2 are MGHRA and YSYEKL. The ends were cut back, 2 bases at V and 2 bases at J, with 9 bases in the middle. The CDR3 runs to 14 residues. The CDR3 DNA reads as TGCGCCAGCAGCCAATTAACTCCCAACTATGGCTACACCTTC. Translated: CASSQLTPNYGYTF.

The chain recombines TRBV5-1 with TRBJ1-2, with 8 positions matching TRBD1. This CDR3 is 14 amino acids long. The germline V gene has CDR1 SGHRS and CDR2 YFSETQ. The V segment lost 4 bases and the J segment 4 bases; nucleotides outside the gene matches: 6. The CDR3 sequence is CASSLDQGAYGYTF. CDR3 nucleotides: TGCGCCAGCAGCCTAGACCAGGGGGCCTATGGCTACACCTTC.

As for this clonotype: Germline and junction disagree at one end, which may indicate a read error. The chain combines TRBV28 with TRBJ2-5, with D perhaps TRBD2 (6 bases). The J call could be wrong; TRBJ2-7 is a better fit for the DNA end. This CDR3 contains 15 residues. Germline CDR1 MDHEN, CDR2 SYDVKM. The DNA of the CDR3 is TGCGCCAGCAGTTCTGGCGGGACGGAGACCTACGAGCAGTACTTC. Translation: CASSSGGTETYEQYF.

This clonotype was counted a few times. The chain employs TRBV7-3 and TRBJ2-3; unclear D gene. V dropped 5 bases and J dropped 0 bases, with 9 bases sitting between them. Germline lookup yields CDR1 SGHTA and CDR2 FQGTGA. The CDR3 covers 14 residues. CDR3 in DNA: TGTGCCAGCAGCCCGGAGTCAAGCACAGATACGCAGTATTTT. Amino acids: CASSPESSTDTQYF.

This chain uses TRBV12-3 or TRBV12-4 with TRBJ1-4; D gene uncertain. There are 14 residues in the CDR3. The V and J ends lost 1 base and 17 bases respectively, with 20 bases between them. The CDR3 reads CASSLDGNLHPTFF. CDR3 nucleotide sequence: TGTGCCAGCAGTTTAGATGGAAACCTTCACCCAACCTTTTTT.

This clonotype was counted a few times. The genes are TRBV7-9 and TRBJ2-5; D is uncertain. V lost 3 bases to trimming and J lost 4 bases, with 12 bases between them. CDR3 length: 14 residues. The germline gives CDR1 SEHNR, CDR2 FQNEAQ (reference sequence). The CDR3 bases are TGTGCCAGCAGCTTTTCGGAGACAATAGAGACCCAGTACTTC. It translates to CASSFSETIETQYF.

This clonotype was seen more than once but under ten times. V gene TRBV6-1 combines with J gene TRBJ2-7, with 13 bases aligning to TRBD2. With 11 bases clipped from V and 5 bases from J, the junction kept 6 bases outside the gene matches. This CDR3 is built from 13 residues. Germline-derived CDR1 and CDR2 are MNHNS and SASEGT. The CDR3 sequence: CAGRTSGSDEQYF. The DNA for the CDR3 is TGTGCCGGTAGGACTAGCGGGAGCGACGAGCAGTACTTC.

This clonotype was observed a few times. The J gene is TRBJ2-1, the V gene TRBV29-1, with D perhaps TRBD1 (6 bases). CDR3 length: 13 amino acids. Germline CDR1 and CDR2: SQVTM and ANQGSEA. CDR3 in amino acids: CSYRDTPYNEQFF. The CDR3 DNA reads TGCAGTTACCGGGACACTCCCTACAATGAGCAGTTCTTC.

The J gene is TRBJ2-6, the V gene TRBV5-1; maybe TRBD1 (7 bases). This CDR3 contains 16 residues. The germline V gene has CDR1 SGHRS and CDR2 YFSETQ. The V gene lost 6 bases and the J gene lost 0 bases, with 13 bases spanning the gap. This chain's CDR3 is CASNQGGPSGANVLTF. The CDR3 nucleotides are TGCGCCAGCAACCAGGGGGGACCCTCTGGGGCCAACGTCCTGACTTTC.

This clonotype appeared a few times. The CDR3 region is CASSRDLYYEQYF. For the CDR3, the DNA is TGTGCCAGCAGCCGGGACTTGTACTACGAGCAGTACTTC. This chain uses TRBV6-6 with TRBJ2-7; D perhaps matches TRBD2 (6 bases). CDR3 length: 13 amino acids. CDR1 is MNHNY, CDR2 SVGAGI, per germline (reference sequence). Trimming pared 6 bases from V and 3 bases from J, leaving 12 bases between.

This clonotype was picked up a small number of times. This chain joins TRBV20-1 and TRBJ2-7; 11 positions match TRBD2. The CDR3 extends over 16 amino acids. CDR1 and CDR2 (germline): DFQATT, SNEGSKA (reference sequence). With 5 bases clipped from V and 6 bases from J, the junction kept 15 bases outside the gene matches. This CDR3 is CSAGGYLTSGMSEQYF. CDR3 in DNA: TGCAGTGCTGGAGGCTATTTGACTAGCGGGATGAGCGAGCAGTACTTC.

The chain combines TRBV7-9 with TRBJ2-3, with D perhaps TRBD2 (6 bases). Between the trimmed V and J ends, which lost 4 bases and 9 bases, there was a span of 11 bases. Germline CDR1 SEHNR, CDR2 FQNEAQ (reference sequence). The CDR3 covers 12 residues. This chain's CDR3 is CASSSGGVTQYF. DNA of the CDR3: TGTGCCAGCAGCTCCGGCGGGGTAACGCAGTATTTT.

This clonotype came up a few times. The chain employs TRBV27 and TRBJ2-5; D is undetermined. The J call may not be correct, given that the DNA end is closer to TRBJ2-7. The CDR3 is made up of 14 amino acids. CDR1 is MNHEY, CDR2 SMNVEV, per germline (reference sequence). As DNA, the CDR3 is TGTGCCAGCAGTTCCTACGCTACCTCCTACGAGCAGTACTTC. It yields the protein CASSSYATSYEQYF.

The chain has TRBV28 and TRBJ1-4; D unclear. Germline CDR1 is MDHEN and CDR2 is SYDVKM. With 10 bases removed from V and 2 bases from J, the gap between germline ends came to 17 bases. This CDR3 is 15 amino acids long. The CDR3 nucleotides read TGTGCCACCAATGCGTGGGCAGACACTAATGAAAAACTGTTTTTT. Translating it yields CATNAWADTNEKLFF.

This chain uses TRBV29-1 with TRBJ1-3, with 8 bases aligning to TRBD1. Trimming at V came to 7 bases and at J to 2 bases, leaving 4 bases not matched to a gene. Germline lookup yields CDR1 SQVTM and CDR2 ANQGSEA. The CDR3 covers 13 residues. The CDR3 DNA follows: TGCAGCGATTCGGGACAGGCTGGAAACACCATATATTTT. Encoded protein: CSDSGQAGNTIYF.

V gene TRBV12-3 or TRBV12-4 combines with J gene TRBJ2-7, with a weak D call TRBD2 (7 bases). The J call is doubtful: the DNA matches TRBJ2-1 better. There are 15 residues in the CDR3. The DNA of the CDR3 is TGTGCCAGCAGTTTAAGGGGGGAGGGCCGTAATGAGCAGTTCTTC. It codes for CASSLRGEGRNEQFF.

Many counts were recorded for this clonotype. The chain is built from TRBV28 and TRBJ2-3; 8 bases fit TRBD2. Germline CDR1 reads MDHEN; CDR2 reads SYDVKM. This CDR3 is 16 amino acids long. The trim removed 4 bases at V and 1 base at J, leaving 7 bases unmatched. The CDR3 sequence is CASSSVSGKGTDTQYF. The CDR3 DNA follows: TGTGCCAGCAGTTCCGTTAGCGGGAAAGGCACAGATACGCAGTATTTT.

This clonotype appeared a few times. J is TRBJ2-1 and V is TRBV6-2 or TRBV6-3; 9 nucleotides line up with TRBD1. V was pared by 7 bases and J by 2 bases, with 6 bases of the junction left unmatched. This CDR3 contains 15 residues. Per germline, CDR1 MNHEY and CDR2 SVGEGT. The CDR3 DNA sequence: TGTGCCAGCACCGATGGGACAGGGACCTACAATGAGCAGTTCTTC. The encoded protein is CASTDGTGTYNEQFF.

The V gene is TRBV7-2, the J gene TRBJ2-5; 13 positions agree with TRBD2. The germline V gene encodes CDR1 SGHTA and CDR2 FQGNSA. The trim removed 4 bases at V and 1 base at J, leaving 12 bases unmatched. CDR3 length: 19 residues. In DNA form, the CDR3 reads TGTGCCAGCAGCTCAGTCTCCGGGACTAGCGGGACCCTCCAAGAGACCCAGTACTTC. Translated, it gives CASSSVSGTSGTLQETQYF.

This chain joins TRBV27 and TRBJ2-1; the match to TRBD2 covers 9 bases. V was pared by 5 bases and J by 8 bases, with 10 bases of the junction left unmatched. Germline V gene lookup returns CDR1 MNHEY and CDR2 SMNVEV (reference sequence). The CDR3 runs to 15 residues. The CDR3 reads CASSRLAGASYEQFF. The CDR3 DNA follows: TGTGCCAGCAGTCGATTAGCGGGAGCTTCATATGAGCAGTTCTTC.

This chain links TRBV11-2 with TRBJ1-1; D call uncertain. Germline-derived CDR1 and CDR2 are SGHAT and FQNNGV. Trimming stripped 1 base from V and 6 bases from J, with 6 bases between. This CDR3 has 12 amino acids. The DNA of the CDR3 is TGTGCCAGCAGCTTAGCCTTGCCTGAAGCTTTCTTT. Encoded protein: CASSLALPEAFF.

The J gene is TRBJ2-7, the V gene TRBV6-5; 11 nucleotides agree with TRBD2. The J call may be in error: the DNA end matches TRBJ2-5 better. CDR1 and CDR2 from the germline V gene are MNHEY and SVGAGI. This CDR3 is 16 amino acids long. The CDR3 sequence: CASSYGSGRAVETQYF. The CDR3 bases are TGTGCCAGCAGTTACGGTAGCGGGAGGGCCGTGGAGACCCAGTACTTC.

The genes are TRBV3-1 and TRBJ2-7; D is uncertain. V was trimmed by 3 bases and J by 0 bases, leaving 12 bases between them. Germline V lookup: CDR1 LGHDT, CDR2 YNNKEL (reference sequence). CDR3 length equals 15 residues. The CDR3, as DNA: TGTGCCAGCAGCCATTCAGTTGGCTTCTCCTACGAGCAGTACTTC. Translated: CASSHSVGFSYEQYF.

The rearrangement joins TRBV25-1 to TRBJ1-2; D unresolved. Trimming took 5 bases from V and 4 from J, leaving 14 bases between them. The CDR3 consists of 14 residues. The germline gives CDR1 MGHDK, CDR2 SYGVNS. This CDR3 is CASSPSGEIYGYTF. CDR3 coding DNA: TGTGCCAGCAGTCCTAGCGGGGAGATCTATGGCTACACCTTC.

V is TRBV12-3 or TRBV12-4 and J is TRBJ2-3; the D is unclear. The CDR3 is 16 residues long. V was trimmed by 6 bases and J by 5 bases, leaving 21 bases between them. The CDR3 DNA is TGTGCCAGCAGCCAACTACAGAACATCCGCGGAGATACGCAGTATTTT. It encodes CASSQLQNIRGDTQYF.

The chain has TRBV6-5 and TRBJ2-5; D remains unclear. The J call may be incorrect, as the DNA end agrees better with TRBJ2-1. Per the germline V gene, CDR1 is MNHEY and CDR2 is SVGAGI. This CDR3 spans 13 amino acids. The CDR3 sequence is CASSPVGWGEQFF. CDR3 nucleotide sequence: TGTGCCAGCAGTCCCGTGGGGTGGGGAGAGCAGTTCTTC.

This clonotype was seen a handful of times. The V gene is TRBV7-9, the J gene TRBJ1-1; 7 nucleotides align to TRBD1. The germline V gene has CDR1 SEHNR and CDR2 FQNEAQ (reference sequence). The CDR3 length is 12 residues. CDR3 residues: CSSRGINTEAFF. CDR3 sequence (DNA): TGTTCGAGCAGGGGGATTAACACTGAAGCTTTCTTT.

This clonotype was recorded a few times. For the CDR3, the DNA is TGCGCCAGCAGCTTGGTTGGAGGGCCAGCGGGAGATGAGCAGTTCTTC. This encodes CASSLVGGPAGDEQFF. The chain combines TRBV5-1 with TRBJ2-1; TRBD2 aligns across 8 bases. From germline, CDR1 is SGHRS and CDR2 YFSETQ. The V and J ends lost 0 bases and 8 bases, in that order; junction bases with no gene match: 10. This CDR3 comprises 16 residues.